This T cell receptor beta chain was obtained from a study of identical twins. CDR1 MNHEY and CDR2 SVGEGT come from the germline V gene. The CDR3 consists of 13 residues. Between the trimmed V and J ends, which lost 6 bases and 0 bases, there was a span of 9 bases. From the 5' RACE reads, TCRdb called clonotypes with MiXCR, one entry per CDR3 protein. The table records about 530,000 distinct CDR3 sequences, roughly 15% of them present only once. This same sample was also part of a study on yellow fever vaccine responses in identical twins. As that study records: Each twin's T cell response to the vaccine was reported to look partly convergent and partly personalized.

Specimen: CD4+ T cells sorted from blood. The receptor's source is a woman aged 18 to 35 in good health. The rearrangement uses TRBV6-2 or TRBV6-3 and TRBJ2-7, with D perhaps matching TRBD2 (5 bases). The CDR3 DNA follows: TGTGCCAGCAGACCCCGGGACTCCTACGAGCAGTACTTC. Its translation is CASRPRDSYEQYF.